A single T cell receptor beta chain is shown here with its context. Original processing methods: Scientists estimated how many nucleated cells there were by amplifying reference gene primers. TCRdb's copy holds only in-frame clones and misses some; the assay was immunoSEQ multiplex PCR. V, J and clone size are taken as reported in that table, and D and trimming were inferred from the DNA itself. The profile shows roughly 380,000 clones, approximately 91% of them singletons. Self-reported history from a screening survey and questionnaire set each donor's cohort. CDR3 length: 15 residues. This entry is derived from a study of blood T cell repertoires in COVID-19. Study overall: Acute and convalescent COVID-19 samples came from the United States, Italy and Spain.

The clonotype originates from a woman in her 30s who had been exposed to COVID-19. Sequenced input: PBMCs or T cells enriched from blood (not recorded which). The V gene is TRBV1, the J gene TRBJ2-1; the D segment call TRBD2 is taken from the table without a DNA check. TRBV1 is designated a pseudogene. CDR3 DNA: TGCACCAGCAGCGAGACTAGCGGGAGCTACAATGAGCAGTTCTTC. Residues: CTSSETSGSYNEQFF.